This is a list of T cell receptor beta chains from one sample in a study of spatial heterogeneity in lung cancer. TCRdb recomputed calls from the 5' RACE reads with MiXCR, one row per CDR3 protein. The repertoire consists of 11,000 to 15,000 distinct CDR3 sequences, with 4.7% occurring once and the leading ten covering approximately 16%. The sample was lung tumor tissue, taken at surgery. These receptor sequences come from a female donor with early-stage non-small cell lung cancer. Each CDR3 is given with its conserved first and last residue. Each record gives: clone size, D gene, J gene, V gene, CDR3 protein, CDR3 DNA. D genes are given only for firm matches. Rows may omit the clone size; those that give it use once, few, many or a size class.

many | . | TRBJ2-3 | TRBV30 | CAWSSGVGGRADTQYF | TGTGCCTGGAGCTCGGGAGTCGGGGGCAGGGCAGATACGCAGTATTTT
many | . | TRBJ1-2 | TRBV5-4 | CASSLASQYGYTF | TGTGCCAGCAGCTTGGCCAGTCAATATGGCTACACCTTC
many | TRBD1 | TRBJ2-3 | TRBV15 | CATSREGQGLNSGYF | TGTGCCACCAGCAGAGAAGGACAGGGATTGAATTCAGGGTATTTT
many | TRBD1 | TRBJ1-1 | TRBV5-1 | CASSLGDSRPNTEAFF | TGCGCCAGCAGCTTGGGGGACAGCCGTCCGAACACTGAAGCTTTCTTT
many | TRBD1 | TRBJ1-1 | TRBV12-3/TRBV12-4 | CASSWDRVTEAFF | TGTGCCAGCAGCTGGGACAGGGTCACTGAAGCTTTCTTT
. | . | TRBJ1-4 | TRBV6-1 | CASSLRANEKLFF | TGTGCCAGCAGTCTAAGGGCGAATGAAAAACTGTTTTTT
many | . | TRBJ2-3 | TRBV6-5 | CASSPEGQGDTQYF | TGTGCCAGCAGTCCCGAGGGGCAGGGAGATACGCAGTATTTT
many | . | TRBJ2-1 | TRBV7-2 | CASSSHGGASSYNEQFF | TGTGCCAGCAGCTCCCATGGGGGCGCGAGCTCCTACAATGAGCAGTTCTTC
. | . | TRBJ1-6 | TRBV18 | CASSPSGRDSPLHF | TGTGCCAGCTCACCATCGGGGAGGGATTCACCCCTCCACTTT
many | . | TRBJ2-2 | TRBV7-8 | CASSLRGGNTGELFF | TGTGCCAGCAGCTTACGAGGGGGGAACACCGGGGAGCTGTTTTTT
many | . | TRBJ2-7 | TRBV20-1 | CSAWRGHPYEQYF | TGCAGTGCTTGGAGAGGGCACCCCTACGAGCAGTACTTC
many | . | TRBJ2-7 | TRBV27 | CASSLGGSGNEQYF | TGTGCCAGCAGTTTGGGGGGATCGGGGAACGAGCAGTACTTC
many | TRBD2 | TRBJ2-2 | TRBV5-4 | CASSRGLADGELFF | TGTGCCAGCAGCAGGGGACTAGCGGACGGGGAGCTGTTTTTT
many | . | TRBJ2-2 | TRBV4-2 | CASSFDRDQNTGELFF | TGTGCCAGCAGCTTCGACCGGGACCAGAACACCGGGGAGCTGTTTTTT
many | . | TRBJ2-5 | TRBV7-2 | CASSLDRETQYF | TGTGCCAGCAGCTTAGATCGGGAGACCCAGTACTTC
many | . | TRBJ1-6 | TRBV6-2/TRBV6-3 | CASSYRVTSYNSPLHF | TGTGCCAGCAGTTACAGGGTGACCTCCTATAATTCACCCCTCCACTTT
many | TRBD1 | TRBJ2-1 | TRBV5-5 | CASSLGQGLYNEQFF | TGTGCCAGCAGCTTGGGACAGGGTCTATACAATGAGCAGTTCTTC
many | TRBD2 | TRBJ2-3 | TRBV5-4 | CASSLAGGAATDTQYF | TGTGCCAGCAGCTTGGCCGGGGGGGCGGCCACAGATACGCAGTATTTT
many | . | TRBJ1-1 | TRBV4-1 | CASSQLGGDTEAFF | TGCGCCAGCAGCCAGCTGGGGGGGGACACTGAAGCTTTCTTT
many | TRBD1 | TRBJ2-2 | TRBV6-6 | CASRTGTGGGQGITGELFF | TGTGCCAGCAGGACCGGGACAGGGGGAGGCCAGGGTATCACCGGGGAGCTGTTTTTT
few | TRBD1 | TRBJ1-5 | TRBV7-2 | CASSSASQGYQPQHF | TGTGCCAGCAGCTCGGCCTCACAGGGGTATCAGCCCCAGCATTTT
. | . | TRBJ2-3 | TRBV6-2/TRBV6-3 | CASTPISQLSTNTQYF | TGTGCCAGCACTCCCATTTCGCAGCTGTCGACGAATACGCAGTATTTT
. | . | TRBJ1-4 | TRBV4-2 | CASSQEGGYGEKLFF | TGTGCCAGCAGCCAAGAAGGAGGGTATGGGGAAAAACTGTTTTTT
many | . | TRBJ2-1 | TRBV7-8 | CASSHPGAANEQFF | TGTGCCAGCAGTCACCCGGGGGCCGCGAATGAGCAGTTCTTC
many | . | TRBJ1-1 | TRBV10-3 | CAISLGPPNTEAFF | TGTGCCATCAGTCTAGGACCTCCGAACACTGAAGCTTTCTTT
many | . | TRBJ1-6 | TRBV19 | CASRLNRVPNSPLHF | TGTGCCAGTAGGCTGAACAGGGTACCCAATTCACCCCTCCACTTT
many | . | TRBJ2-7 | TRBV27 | CASSQQDYEQYF | TGTGCCAGCAGTCAACAGGACTACGAGCAGTACTTC
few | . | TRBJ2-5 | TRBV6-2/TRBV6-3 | CAISDSAKETQYF | TGTGCCATCTCGGACAGCGCAAAGGAGACCCAGTACTTC
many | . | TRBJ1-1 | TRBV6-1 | CASRWALEGAEAFF | TGTGCCAGCAGATGGGCCTTAGAAGGGGCTGAAGCTTTCTTT
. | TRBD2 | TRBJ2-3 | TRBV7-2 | CASSKTLSGGIDTQYF | TGTGCCAGCAGCAAAACCCTCAGCGGGGGGATTGATACGCAGTATTTT